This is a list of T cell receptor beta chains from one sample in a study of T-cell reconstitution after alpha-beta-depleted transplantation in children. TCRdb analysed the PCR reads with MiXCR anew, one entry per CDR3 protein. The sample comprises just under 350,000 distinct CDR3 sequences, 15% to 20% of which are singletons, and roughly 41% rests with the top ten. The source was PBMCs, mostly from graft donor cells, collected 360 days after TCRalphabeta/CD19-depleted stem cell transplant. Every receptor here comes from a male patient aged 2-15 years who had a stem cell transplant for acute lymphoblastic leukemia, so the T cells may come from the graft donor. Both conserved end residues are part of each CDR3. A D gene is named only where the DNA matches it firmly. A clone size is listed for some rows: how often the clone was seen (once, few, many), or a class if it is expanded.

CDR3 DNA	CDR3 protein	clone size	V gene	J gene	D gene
TGTGCCAGCTCGTCGGGACAGGGACTCACCGGGGAGCTGTTTTTT	CASSSGQGLTGELFF	-	TRBV6-2/TRBV6-3	TRBJ2-2	TRBD1
TGTGCCAGCAGGCTCACAGGGTCACGCTACAATGAGCAGTTCTTC	CASRLTGSRYNEQFF	-	TRBV6-2/TRBV6-3	TRBJ2-1	-
TGTGCCAGCAGGTTTTGGACAGATACGCAGTATTTT	CASRFWTDTQYF	-	TRBV7-9	TRBJ2-3	-
TGTGCCTGGACTCGGGACACCGGGGAGCTGTTTTTT	CAWTRDTGELFF	-	TRBV30	TRBJ2-2	-
TGTGCCAGCGGCTTTGGGCTAGTGCGGAACACCGGGGAGCTGTTTTTT	CASGFGLVRNTGELFF	-	TRBV4-2	TRBJ2-2	-
TGCGCCAGCACCTCCCGTGGGGCTAGCCCCTACAATGAGCAGTTCTTC	CASTSRGASPYNEQFF	-	TRBV5-1	TRBJ2-1	-
TGTGCCAGCAGCTTAGAGGTACCGGGGGCCCTAAGCACAGATACGCAGTATTTT	CASSLEVPGALSTDTQYF	-	TRBV7-7	TRBJ2-3	-
TGTGCCAGCAGTTTGGGGCAGGGGGCTCGCGAGCAGTACTTC	CASSLGQGAREQYF	many	TRBV27	TRBJ2-7	TRBD1
TGCGCCAGCAGCTTTGCCCGGGACAGGCGAATCTACAATGAGCAGTTCTTC	CASSFARDRRIYNEQFF	few	TRBV5-1	TRBJ2-1	TRBD1
TGTGCCAGCAGCAACCCTCGACAGGGGGCGAGACAGCCCCAGCATTTT	CASSNPRQGARQPQHF	few	TRBV21-1	TRBJ1-5	-
TGTGCCAGCAGCCGCAGCTTGGCCGGGGGCATTCAGTACTTC	CASSRSLAGGIQYF	-	TRBV6-1	TRBJ2-4	-
TGTGCCAGCAGTGAACGGGACTACGAGCAGTACTTC	CASSERDYEQYF	few	TRBV25-1	TRBJ2-7	-
TGCGCCAGCAGCCAAGACGGGGGCGCGAACACCGGGGAGCTGTTTTTT	CASSQDGGANTGELFF	-	TRBV4-3	TRBJ2-2	-
TGTGCCAGCTCACCTCGGACCCAGACCTACGAGCAGTACTTC	CASSPRTQTYEQYF	-	TRBV18	TRBJ2-7	-
TGTGCCTGGAATAATGGTTGGAGTCAGCCCCAGCATTTT	CAWNNGWSQPQHF	-	TRBV30	TRBJ1-5	-
TGTGCCAGCAGCCAAGATGGCCTAGCTCTCAATGAGCAGTTCTTC	CASSQDGLALNEQFF	-	TRBV3-1	TRBJ2-1	-
TGTGCCAGCAGAGAGACTAGCGGGAGTAACGAGCAGTACTTC	CASRETSGSNEQYF	-	TRBV28	TRBJ2-7	TRBD2
TGTGCCAGCAGACAGACAGGGTTCGGCTATGGCTACACCTTC	CASRQTGFGYGYTF	few	TRBV11-2	TRBJ1-2	TRBD1
TGTGCCAGCAGCTCATACAGGGGGGGCAATGAGCAGTTCTTC	CASSSYRGGNEQFF	-	TRBV7-3	TRBJ2-1	-
TGTGCCAGCAGTTGGACGACTAGCGGTTACGAGCAGTACTTC	CASSWTTSGYEQYF	-	TRBV6-5	TRBJ2-7	TRBD2
TGTGCCAGCAGCCCCTCGACAGGGTTCTATGGCTACACCTTC	CASSPSTGFYGYTF	few	TRBV7-9	TRBJ1-2	TRBD1
TGTGCCAGCAGTCCAACCGGGGGGGACGAGCAGTACTTC	CASSPTGGDEQYF	-	TRBV28	TRBJ2-7	TRBD2
TGTGCCATCAGTGTAGCTCAGACTAGCCGAGAGACCCAGTACTTC	CAISVAQTSRETQYF	many	TRBV10-3	TRBJ2-5	TRBD2
TGTGCCAGCAGCTACGACCCGGGGAGTGGAAACACCATATATTTT	CASSYDPGSGNTIYF	-	TRBV7-2	TRBJ1-3	-
TGCAGCGTTGTGACAGGAGGGGAGACCCAGTACTTC	CSVVTGGETQYF	few	TRBV29-1	TRBJ2-5	-
TGTGCCAGCAGTCCCAGCGGGAGCAACGAGCAGTACTTC	CASSPSGSNEQYF	-	TRBV4-2	TRBJ2-7	TRBD2
TGTGCCAGCAGCGGACTAGCGGGAGAGGCCTACGAGCAGTACTTC	CASSGLAGEAYEQYF	-	TRBV28	TRBJ2-7	TRBD2
TGTGCCAGCAGCCCAAGGGGACTAGCGGTTTCTAAGGAGGATACGCAGTATTTT	CASSPRGLAVSKEDTQYF	few	TRBV4-2	TRBJ2-3	TRBD2
TGTGCCAGCAGCTTAGCGGGAGGTGCTTTCTACGAGCAGTACTTC	CASSLAGGAFYEQYF	few	TRBV7-3	TRBJ2-7	TRBD2
TGTGCCAGCAGCTTAGCGCGGGTTGAAGCTTTCTTT	CASSLARVEAFF	few	TRBV7-9	TRBJ1-1	-
TGTGCCAGCAGTCTCTCCAGGGTCCGCAATTCACCCCTCCACTTT	CASSLSRVRNSPLHF	many	TRBV12-3/TRBV12-4	TRBJ1-6	-
TGTGCCACCAGCCTCGAGCGGGGAAGCTCCTACGAGCAGTACTTC	CATSLERGSSYEQYF	-	TRBV15	TRBJ2-7	TRBD2
TGTGCCAGCAGCCGCTGGACAGGAGCCAACACTGAAGCTTTCTTT	CASSRWTGANTEAFF	few	TRBV6-5	TRBJ1-1	TRBD1
TGTGCCAGCAGTTACGCACCGGGACTAGTGGGCTTCTACAATGAGCAGTTCTTC	CASSYAPGLVGFYNEQFF	few	TRBV6-2/TRBV6-3	TRBJ2-1	TRBD2
TGTGCCATCAGTGAGTCGAGGGGGGATCAGCCCCAGCATTTT	CAISESRGDQPQHF	-	TRBV10-3	TRBJ1-5	-
TGTGCCAGCACCACCCAGGAGGTAGCTAGCGGTTTGTACTTC	CASTTQEVASGLYF	-	TRBV12-3/TRBV12-4	TRBJ2-5	TRBD2
TGTGCCAGCAGTCCCACCGGGACTAGCGGTACAGATACGCAGTATTTT	CASSPTGTSGTDTQYF	many	TRBV12-3/TRBV12-4	TRBJ2-3	TRBD2
TGTGCCAGCAGTTCAGTATCCCTCCGTGGAAACACCATATATTTT	CASSSVSLRGNTIYF	-	TRBV6-5	TRBJ1-3	-
TGTGCCATCAGCCTGACAGGGGGCACAGATACGCAGTATTTT	CAISLTGGTDTQYF	few	TRBV10-3	TRBJ2-3	TRBD1
TGTGCCAGCAGCCCCCCGGGGCGTTCGTCCACCACAGATACGCAGTATTTT	CASSPPGRSSTTDTQYF	-	TRBV3-1	TRBJ2-3	-
TGTGCCAGCAGCCAGGGTTTTAATGAAAAACTGTTTTTT	CASSQGFNEKLFF	many	TRBV14	TRBJ1-4	-
TGTGCCAGCAGCCGACAAACAGGTTACGGTGAGCAGTTCTTC	CASSRQTGYGEQFF	many	TRBV12-3/TRBV12-4	TRBJ2-1	-
TGCGCCAGCAGCCAAGAATCCAGTCAACAGCCCGCCGGGGAGCTGTTTTTT	CASSQESSQQPAGELFF	-	TRBV4-3	TRBJ2-2	-
TGTGCCAGCAGGTCGACAGGGGACTACGGCAATCAGCCCCAGCATTTT	CASRSTGDYGNQPQHF	once	TRBV28	TRBJ1-5	TRBD1
TGCGCCAGCAGCTTGGGAGCGGGTCAGCCCCAGCATTTT	CASSLGAGQPQHF	-	TRBV5-1	TRBJ1-5	-
TGCGCCAGCAGCTTGACCCCACAGGGGAGGACTTCACCCCTCCACTTT	CASSLTPQGRTSPLHF	few	TRBV5-1	TRBJ1-6	TRBD1
TGTGCCAGCAGTTTTCCATCAAACGAGGGGGATAGAGATACGCAGTATTTT	CASSFPSNEGDRDTQYF	few	TRBV28	TRBJ2-3	-
TGTGCCAGCAGTTACGGTCGACAGCACAATGAGCAGTTCTTC	CASSYGRQHNEQFF	-	TRBV6-5	TRBJ2-1	-
TGTGCCAGCAGTTTATGGGGGGCCTGGGAGCAGTACTTC	CASSLWGAWEQYF	-	TRBV12-3/TRBV12-4	TRBJ2-7	-